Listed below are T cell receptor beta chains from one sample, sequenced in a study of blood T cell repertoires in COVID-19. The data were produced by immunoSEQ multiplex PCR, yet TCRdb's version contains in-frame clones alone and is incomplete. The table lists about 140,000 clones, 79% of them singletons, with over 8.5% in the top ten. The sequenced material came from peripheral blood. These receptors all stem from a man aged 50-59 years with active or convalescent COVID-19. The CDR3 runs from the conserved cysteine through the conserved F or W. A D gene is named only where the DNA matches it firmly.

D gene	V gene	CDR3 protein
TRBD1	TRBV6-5	CASSAGTGGNTIYF
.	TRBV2	CASSSTGRNQPQHF
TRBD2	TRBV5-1	CASSSLSGRAEEQYF
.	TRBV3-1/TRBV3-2	CASSHDGRALIYNEQFF
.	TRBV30	CAWNIGHFSGNTIYF
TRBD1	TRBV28	CASTPDRGPGELFF
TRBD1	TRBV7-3	CASSQGPQGGTEAFF
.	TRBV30	CAWSGGTTYEQYF
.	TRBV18	CASSPLVADTYEQYF
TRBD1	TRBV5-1	CASSSQGAENEKLFF
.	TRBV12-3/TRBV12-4	CASSSGADTQYF
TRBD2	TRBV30	CACFSGRIEFF
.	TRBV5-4	CASSLANYDEQFF
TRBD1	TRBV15	CATSRDQGQEPNQPQHF
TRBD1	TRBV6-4	CASSPLGDSVFYGYTF
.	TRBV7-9	CASSLGGGDNSPLHF
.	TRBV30	CAWSASRGYTF
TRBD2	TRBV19	CASIGGRNYEQYF
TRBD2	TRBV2	CASTLIPLAGVTTGELFF
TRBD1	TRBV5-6	CASSSGTGSYEQYF
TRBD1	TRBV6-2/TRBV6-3	CASSSTGVQPQHF
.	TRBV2	CASIARGLNTEAFF
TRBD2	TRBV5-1	CASSWTSGISGELFF
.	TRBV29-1	CSSPTAGTHSNQPQHF
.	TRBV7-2	CASSLNGGEGETQYF
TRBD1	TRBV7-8	CASSLGTGFYEQYF
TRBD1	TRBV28	CASSPRTGQNEQYF
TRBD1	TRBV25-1	CASELNRGQGEAFF